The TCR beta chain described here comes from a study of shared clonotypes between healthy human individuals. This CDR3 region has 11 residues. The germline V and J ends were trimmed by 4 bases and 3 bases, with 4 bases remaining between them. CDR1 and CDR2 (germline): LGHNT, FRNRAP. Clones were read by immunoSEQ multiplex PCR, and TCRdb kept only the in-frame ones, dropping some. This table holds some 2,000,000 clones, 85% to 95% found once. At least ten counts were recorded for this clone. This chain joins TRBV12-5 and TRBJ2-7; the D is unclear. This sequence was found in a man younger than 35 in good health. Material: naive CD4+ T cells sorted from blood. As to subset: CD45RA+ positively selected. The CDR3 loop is CASGSLYEQYF. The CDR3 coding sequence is TGTGCTAGTGGTTCCCTCTACGAGCAGTACTTC.